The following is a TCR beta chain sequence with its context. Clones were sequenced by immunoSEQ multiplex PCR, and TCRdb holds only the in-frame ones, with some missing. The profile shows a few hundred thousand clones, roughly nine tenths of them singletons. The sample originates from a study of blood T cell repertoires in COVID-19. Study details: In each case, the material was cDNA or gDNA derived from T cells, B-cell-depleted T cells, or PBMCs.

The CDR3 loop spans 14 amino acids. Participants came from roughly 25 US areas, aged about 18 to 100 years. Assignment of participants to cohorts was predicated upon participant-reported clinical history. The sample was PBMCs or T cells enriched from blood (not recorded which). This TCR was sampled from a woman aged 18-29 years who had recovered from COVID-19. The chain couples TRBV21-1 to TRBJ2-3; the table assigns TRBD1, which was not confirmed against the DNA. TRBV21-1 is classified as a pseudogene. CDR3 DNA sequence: TGTGCCAGCACCCGACAGGGGTCGACAGATACGCAGTATTTT. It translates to CASTRQGSTDTQYF.